This TCR beta chain originates from a study of ipilimumab plus nivolumab after autologous stem cell transplantation. Study overall: Typical patient got about 5 ipilimumab doses and 7 or 8 nivolumab doses (median).

The CDR3 runs to 15 residues. V dropped 7 bases and J dropped 1 base, with 17 bases sitting between them. CDR1 is SGHRS and CDR2 is YFSETQ in the germline V gene. TCRdb's copy holds only in-frame clones and misses some; the assay was immunoSEQ multiplex PCR. The sample includes about 5,000 clones, under 70% of them seen just once. Sample: PBMCs, taken in a trial of ipilimumab plus nivolumab as post-transplant consolidation. The rearrangement links TRBV5-1 to TRBJ1-1; no reliable D call. The receptor was derived from a male donor with multiple myeloma. The CDR3 nucleotides are TGCGCCAGCGCCTTATTGGGAGGAACGAACACTGAAGCTTTCTTT. It specifies CASALLGGTNTEAFF.